This T cell receptor (beta chain) was identified in a study of blood T cell repertoires in COVID-19. Between the trimmed V and J ends, which lost 6 bases and 7 bases, there was a span of 15 bases. The CDR3 runs to 13 residues. Germline lookup yields CDR1 LNHDA and CDR2 SQIVND (reference sequence). The method was immunoSEQ multiplex PCR; TCRdb's version includes in-frame clones alone and lacks a portion of them. The table records 150,000 to 200,000 clones, 84% of them present only once. This TCR derives from a woman between 25 and 40 years old who had been exposed to COVID-19. The sample taken for sequencing was PBMCs or T cells enriched from blood (not recorded which). The chain is built from TRBV19 and TRBJ1-2, with D perhaps TRBD1 (6 bases). CDR3 residues: CASSLGGARGYTF. CDR3 DNA: TGTGCCAGTAGCCTAGGGGGGGCGCGTGGCTACACCTTC.